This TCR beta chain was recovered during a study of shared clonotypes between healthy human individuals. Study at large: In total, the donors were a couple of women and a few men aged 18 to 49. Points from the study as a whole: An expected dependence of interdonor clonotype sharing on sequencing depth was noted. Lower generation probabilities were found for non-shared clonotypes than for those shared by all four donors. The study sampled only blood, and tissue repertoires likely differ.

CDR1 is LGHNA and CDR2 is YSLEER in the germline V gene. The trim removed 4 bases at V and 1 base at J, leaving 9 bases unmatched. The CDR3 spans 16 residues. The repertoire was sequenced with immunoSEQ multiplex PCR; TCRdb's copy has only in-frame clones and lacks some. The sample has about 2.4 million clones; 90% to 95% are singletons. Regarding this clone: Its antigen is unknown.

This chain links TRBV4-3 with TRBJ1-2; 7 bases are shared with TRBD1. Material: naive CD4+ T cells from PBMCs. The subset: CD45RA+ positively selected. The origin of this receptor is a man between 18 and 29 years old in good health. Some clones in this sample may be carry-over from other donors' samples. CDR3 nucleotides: TGCGCCAGCAGCCCGAGGGGGCAGATTATTAACTATGGCTACACCTTC. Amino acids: CASSPRGQIINYGYTF.